The 3 T cell receptor beta chains reported below all come from one sample, sequenced in a study of T-cell reconstitution after alpha-beta-depleted transplantation in children. Unique molecular identifiers were incorporated into the prepared TCRbeta library. MiXCR, run by TCRdb on the PCR reads, gives a single entry per CDR3 protein. Of approximately 400,000 distinct CDR3 sequences detected, about a tenth appear once; the ten largest clones hold 4.5% to 6%. Sequencing used PBMCs from the stem cell graft donor, obtained from the stem cell graft. These receptors came from a human donor who donated a stem cell graft to a child with acute myeloid leukemia.

The rearrangement uses TRBV5-4 and TRBJ2-1; tentative D call: TRBD2 (5 bases). The CDR3 sequence is 15 residues long. Germline CDR1 reads SGHNT; CDR2 reads YYREEE (reference sequence). V was pared by 4 bases and J by 0 bases, with 11 bases between. CDR3 nucleotide sequence: TGTGCCAGCAGCCATAGCGCCAGCTCCTACAATGAGCAGTTCTTC. Its translation is CASSHSASSYNEQFF. The full variable domain, rest sourced from reference TRBV5-4 and TRBJ2-1, is ETGVTQSPTHLIKTRGQQVTLRCSSQSGHNTVSWYQQALGQGPQFIFQYYREEENGRGNFPPRFSGLQFPNYSSELNVNALELDDSALYLCASSHSASSYNEQFFGPGTRLTVL.

At least ten counts were recorded for this clonotype. The chain links TRBV5-5 to TRBJ2-7; TRBD1 aligns across 7 bases. Germline V CDR1 and CDR2: SGHKS, YYEKEE (reference sequence). The CDR3 runs to 14 residues. The junction had 5 bases not matched to a gene; V was cut back by 4 bases and J by 1 base. The CDR3 nucleotides read TGTGCCAGCAGCCTTGCGGACAGGTCCTACGAGCAGTACGTC. This sequence encodes CASSLADRSYEQYV.

This clonotype was recorded a few times. The rearrangement uses TRBV5-1 and TRBJ1-4; 10 bases match TRBD1. CDR1 and CDR2 from the germline V gene are SGHRS and YFSETQ. The V segment lost 4 bases and the J segment 6 bases; nucleotides outside the gene matches: 12. The CDR3 is 17 amino acids. Here the CDR3 reads CASSTGTGEFRDEKLFF. The CDR3 nucleotides read TGCGCCAGCAGCACCGGGACAGGGGAGTTTCGTGATGAAAAACTGTTTTTT.